Sequencing of this T cell receptor (beta chain) was carried out in a study of cytomegalovirus exposure and HLA in healthy donors. This PCR relied on a set of 60 Vbeta primers and 13 Jbeta primers. Sequenced by immunoSEQ multiplex PCR; TCRdb stores in-frame clones only, minus some. Of about 180,000 clones in the sample, roughly 82% were seen once. Whole-study findings and limits: In a later analysis, V- and J-gene trimming of beta chains associated with a DCLRE1C missense variant, replicated independently.

Concerning this clone itself: The antigen remains unidentified.

The V gene's germline CDR1 is SQVTM and CDR2 ANQGSEA. The junction had 3 bases not matched to a gene; V was cut back by 7 bases and J by 1 base. The CDR3 spans 14 residues. The sequenced material came from PBMCs. The V call is TRBV29-1, the J call TRBJ2-2; 10 bases are shared with TRBD2. The sequence was obtained from a man aged 40-50 years in good health and CMV-seronegative. This CDR3 reads CSARLAGNTGELFF. In nucleotides, the CDR3 is TGCAGCGCCCGACTAGCGGGGAACACCGGGGAGCTGTTTTTT.